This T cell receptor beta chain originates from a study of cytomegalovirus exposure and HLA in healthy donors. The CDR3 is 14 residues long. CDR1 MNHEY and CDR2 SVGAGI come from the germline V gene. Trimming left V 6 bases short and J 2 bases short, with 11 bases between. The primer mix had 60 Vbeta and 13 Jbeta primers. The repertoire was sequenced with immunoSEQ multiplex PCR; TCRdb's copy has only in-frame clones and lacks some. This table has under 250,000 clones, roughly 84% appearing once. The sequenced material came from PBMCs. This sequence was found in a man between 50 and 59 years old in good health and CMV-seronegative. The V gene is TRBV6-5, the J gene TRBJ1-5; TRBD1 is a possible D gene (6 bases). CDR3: CASRPTGRNQPQHF. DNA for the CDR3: TGTGCCAGCAGACCAACAGGGCGCAATCAGCCCCAGCATTTT.